This T cell receptor beta chain was identified in a study of control samples from healthy donors and cancer patients. The repertoire was sequenced with immunoSEQ multiplex PCR; TCRdb's copy has only in-frame clones and lacks some. This repertoire shows fewer than 120,000 clones, 70% to 90% found once; its top ten account for about 3.9%. This CDR3 spans 14 amino acids. Trimming stripped 0 bases from V and 3 bases from J, with 7 bases between. Germline loops: CDR1 SGHKS, CDR2 YYEKEE (reference sequence). This sequence joins TRBV5-5 and TRBJ1-3; D is unclear. Sequencing was performed on PBMCs. This sequence originates from an older woman with lung cancer. CDR3 region: CASSLGDYGNTIYF. The CDR3 bases are TGTGCCAGCAGCTTGGGAGATTATGGAAACACCATATATTTT.